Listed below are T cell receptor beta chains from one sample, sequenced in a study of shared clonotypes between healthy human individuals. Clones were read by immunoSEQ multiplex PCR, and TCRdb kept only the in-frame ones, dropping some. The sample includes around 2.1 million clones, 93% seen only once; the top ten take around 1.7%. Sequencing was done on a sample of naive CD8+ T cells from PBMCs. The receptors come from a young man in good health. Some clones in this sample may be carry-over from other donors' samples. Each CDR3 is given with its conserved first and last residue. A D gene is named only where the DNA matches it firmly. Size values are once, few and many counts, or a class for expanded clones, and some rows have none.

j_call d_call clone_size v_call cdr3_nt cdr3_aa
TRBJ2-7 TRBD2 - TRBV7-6 TGTGCCAGCAGCTTCGGGACTAGCGAAAACTACGAGCAGTACTTC CASSFGTSENYEQYF
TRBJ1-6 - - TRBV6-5 TGTGCCAGCAGATTACAGGGTTTGTCACCCCTCCACTTT CASRLQGLSPLHF
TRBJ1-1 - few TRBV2 TGTGCCAGCAGTGATTGGGGTTGGAACACTGAAGCTTTCTTT CASSDWGWNTEAFF
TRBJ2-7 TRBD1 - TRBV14 TGTGCCAGCAGCCAAACCCGGGACAGGGGCTACGAGCAGTACTTC CASSQTRDRGYEQYF
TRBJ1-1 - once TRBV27 TGTGCCAGCACCCCGGGGGGTGGAAACACTGAAGCTTTCTTT CASTPGGGNTEAFF
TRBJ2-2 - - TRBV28 TGTGCCAGCAGCTACCTACAGGACACCGGGGAGCTGTTTTTT CASSYLQDTGELFF
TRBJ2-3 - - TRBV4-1 TGCGCCAGCAGCCAAGACTTGGATACGCAGTATTTT CASSQDLDTQYF
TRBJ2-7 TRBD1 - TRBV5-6 TGTGCCAGCAGCCCGGGTGGATGGGGACAGTACTCCTACGAGCAGTACTTC CASSPGGWGQYSYEQYF
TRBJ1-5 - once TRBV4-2 TGTGCCAGCAGCCAAGTCGGAGGAGGGCAGCCCCAGCATTTT CASSQVGGGQPQHF
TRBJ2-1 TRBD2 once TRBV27 TGTGCCAGCAGAATTGGGCTAGCGGGGGATAGAACCTACAATGAGCAGTTCTTC CASRIGLAGDRTYNEQFF
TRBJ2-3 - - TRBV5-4 TGTGCCAGCAGCTTAAGGTTGGGACTCACAGATACGCAGTATTTT CASSLRLGLTDTQYF
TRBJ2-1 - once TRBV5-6 TGTGCCAGCTCCAGGGTATGGGAGCAGTTCTTC CASSRVWEQFF
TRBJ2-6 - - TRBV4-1 TGCGCCAGCAGCCAAGATGCCGGGTCTGGGGCCAACGTCCTGACTTTC CASSQDAGSGANVLTF
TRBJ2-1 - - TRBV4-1 TGCGCCAGCAGCCCACAACGTCGGGCGGTTACCTACAATGAGCAGTTCTTC CASSPQRRAVTYNEQFF
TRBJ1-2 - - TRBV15 TGTGCCACCAGCAGAGTTTTTGCGACAGGTCGGGCTCCTGGCTACACCTTC CATSRVFATGRAPGYTF
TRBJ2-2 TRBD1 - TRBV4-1 TGCGCCAGCAGCTACATGGGACAGGGAGAACCGAACACCGGGGAGCTGTTTTTT CASSYMGQGEPNTGELFF
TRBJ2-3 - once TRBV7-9 TGTGCCAGCCTGGGAGGCCCAGATACGCAGTATTTT CASLGGPDTQYF
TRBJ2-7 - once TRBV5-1 TGCGCCAGCAGATCCGAGGCCGAGCAGTACTTC CASRSEAEQYF
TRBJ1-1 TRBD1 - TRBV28 TGTGCCAGCGGCGGGACAGGGGCCGCCTTTGAAGCTTTCTTT CASGGTGAAFEAFF
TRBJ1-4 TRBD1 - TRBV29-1 TGCAGCGCCCGGGACAGGGGGGAAAAACTGTTTTTT CSARDRGEKLFF
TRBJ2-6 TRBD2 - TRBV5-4 TGTGCCAGCAGCTTGGGCCCGGGGGGCTCTGGGGCCAACGTCCTGACTTTC CASSLGPGGSGANVLTF
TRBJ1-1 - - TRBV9 TGTGCCAGCAGCGTAGGCCGGACAGAGAACACTGAAGCTTTCTTT CASSVGRTENTEAFF
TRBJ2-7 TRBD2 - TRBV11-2 TGTGCCAGCAGCTTACGAGCCTGGACTAGCGGGAGGTACTACGAGCAGTACTTC CASSLRAWTSGRYYEQYF
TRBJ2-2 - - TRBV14 TGTGCCAGCAGCGGGGTGGGAGTTTCTGCCGGGGAGCTGTTTTTT CASSGVGVSAGELFF
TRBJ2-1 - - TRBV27 TGTGCCAGCAGTTTGGCACCTTACAATGAGCAGTTCTTC CASSLAPYNEQFF
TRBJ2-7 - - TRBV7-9 TGTGCCAGCAGCTTAGGTCAGGGGTACTCCTACGAGCAGTACTTC CASSLGQGYSYEQYF
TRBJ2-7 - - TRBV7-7 TGTGCCAGCAGCTTTTCGGGATCCTCTCAGAACTTC CASSFSGSSQNF
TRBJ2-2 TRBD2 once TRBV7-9 TGTGCCAGCAGCTTCTTAGGACTAGCGCTAAACACCGGGGAGCTGTTTTTT CASSFLGLALNTGELFF
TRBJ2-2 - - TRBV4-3 TGCGCCAGCAGCCAAGAACGACGAACGAACACCGGGGAGCTGTTTTTT CASSQERRTNTGELFF
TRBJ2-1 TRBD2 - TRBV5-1 TGCGCCAGCAGCCTTCCGGATAGCGGGGGGTACAATGAGCAGTTCTTC CASSLPDSGGYNEQFF
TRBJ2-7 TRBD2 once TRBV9 TGTGCCAGCAGCGTTGGCGGGAGTTTTGACGAGCAGTACTTC CASSVGGSFDEQYF
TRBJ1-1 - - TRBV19 TGTGCCAGTAGTTCAGGGTCGAACACTGAAGCTTTCTTT CASSSGSNTEAFF
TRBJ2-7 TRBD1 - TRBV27 TGTGCCAGCAGTTTAAGTCAAGGGGACAGCCCCTTAGGGGAGCAGTACTTC CASSLSQGDSPLGEQYF
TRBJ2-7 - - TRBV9 TGTGCCAGCAGCGACGGGCTAAATCCCTACGAGCAGTACTTC CASSDGLNPYEQYF
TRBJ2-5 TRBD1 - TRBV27 TGTGCCAGCAGTGACCGGGACAGAGCACGAGAGACCCAGTACTTC CASSDRDRARETQYF
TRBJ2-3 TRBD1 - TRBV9 TGTGCCAGCAGCCCAGGGACAGCAATCACAGATACGCAGTATTTT CASSPGTAITDTQYF
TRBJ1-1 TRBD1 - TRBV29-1 TGCAGCGTTGCTTACAGGGGCTCCCTAACTGAAGCTTTCTTT CSVAYRGSLTEAFF
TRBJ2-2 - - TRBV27 TGTGCCAGCAGTTTACAAGGCGGGGAGCTGTTTTTT CASSLQGGELFF
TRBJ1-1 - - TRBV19 TGTGCCAGTAGTTCACGGATGGGGGTTAGGGACACTGAAGCTTTCTTT CASSSRMGVRDTEAFF
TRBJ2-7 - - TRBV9 TGTGCCAGCAGCGTTAGCGGAACCACGGGGGAGCAGTACTTC CASSVSGTTGEQYF
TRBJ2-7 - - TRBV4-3 TGCGCCAGCAGCCCAGTAGCTTACGGGAGTCTAAGTGAGCAGTACTTC CASSPVAYGSLSEQYF
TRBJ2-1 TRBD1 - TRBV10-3 TGTGCCATCAGTGAGGACAGGGCCTACAATGAGCAGTTCTTC CAISEDRAYNEQFF
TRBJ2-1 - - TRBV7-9 TGTGCCAGCAGTCCAGATTCATGGCAGGAGCAGTTCTTC CASSPDSWQEQFF
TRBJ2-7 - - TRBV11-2 TGTGCCAGCACCTTCTGGGACACCGAGCAGTACTTC CASTFWDTEQYF
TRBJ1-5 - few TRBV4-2 TGTGCCAGCAGCCAAGTTGGGGCGAATCAGCCCCAGCATTTT CASSQVGANQPQHF
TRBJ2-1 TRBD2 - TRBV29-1 TGCAGCGGGACGGGGACTAGCGCCTACAATGAGCAGTTCTTC CSGTGTSAYNEQFF
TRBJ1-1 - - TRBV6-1 TGTGCCAGCAAGATTAGGGGGTCGAACACTGAAGCTTTCTTT CASKIRGSNTEAFF